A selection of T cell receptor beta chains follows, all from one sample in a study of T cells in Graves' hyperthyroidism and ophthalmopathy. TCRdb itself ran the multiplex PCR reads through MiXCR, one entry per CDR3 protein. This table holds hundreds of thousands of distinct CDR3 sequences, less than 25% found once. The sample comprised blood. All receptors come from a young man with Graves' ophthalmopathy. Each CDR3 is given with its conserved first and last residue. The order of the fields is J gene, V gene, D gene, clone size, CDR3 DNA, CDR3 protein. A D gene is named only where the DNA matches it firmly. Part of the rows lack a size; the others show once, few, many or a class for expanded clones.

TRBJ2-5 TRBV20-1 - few TGCAGTGCTAGAGATCGACATTTATTAGAGACCCAGTACTTC CSARDRHLLETQYF
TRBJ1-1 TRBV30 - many TGTGCCTGGAGTGAGATCTATTTCGGTGAAGCTTTCTTT CAWSEIYFGEAFF
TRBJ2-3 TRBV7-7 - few TGTGCTAGCAGCCTCGGTCTGGGGGCAACAGATACGCAGTATTTT CASSLGLGATDTQYF
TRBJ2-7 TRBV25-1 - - TGTGCCAGCAGTGATCCGGGGATCTCCTACGAGCAGTACTTC CASSDPGISYEQYF
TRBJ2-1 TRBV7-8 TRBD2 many TGTGCCAGCACCCTCGGGACTAGCGATGAGCAGTTCTTC CASTLGTSDEQFF
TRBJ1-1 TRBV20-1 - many TGCAGTGCTAGTCGGCCCGAGAACACTGAAGCTTTCTTT CSASRPENTEAFF
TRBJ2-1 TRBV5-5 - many TGTGCCAGCAGCTTGAACAGCCGACCCTACAATGAGCAGTTCTTC CASSLNSRPYNEQFF
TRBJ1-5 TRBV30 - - TGTGCCTGGAGTGTATCCGAATATAGCAATCAGCCCCAGCATTTT CAWSVSEYSNQPQHF
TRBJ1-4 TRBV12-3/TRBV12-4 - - TGTGCCAGCAGTTTGAGGGCGAATGAAAAACTGTTTTTT CASSLRANEKLFF
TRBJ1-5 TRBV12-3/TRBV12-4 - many TGTGCCAGCAGGCCGGACAGTAATCAGCCCCAGCATTTT CASRPDSNQPQHF
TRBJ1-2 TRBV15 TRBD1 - TGTGCCACCAGCAGAGAGGACAGGGGGCGAGGCTACACCTTC CATSREDRGRGYTF
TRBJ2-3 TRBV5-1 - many TGCGCCAGCAGCTCCCCCAGGGCGCCAGATACGCAGTATTTT CASSSPRAPDTQYF
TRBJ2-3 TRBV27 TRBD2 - TGTGCCAGCTCGGGACTACCAATTCCCACCGGCACAGATACGCAGTATTTT CASSGLPIPTGTDTQYF
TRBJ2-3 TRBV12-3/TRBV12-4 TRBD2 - TGTGCCAGCAGCAGGACTAGCGGATACACAGATACGCAGTATTTT CASSRTSGYTDTQYF
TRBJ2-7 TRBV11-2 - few TGTGCCAGCAGCCTAACGGGTAGTTTCTACGAGCAGTACTTC CASSLTGSFYEQYF
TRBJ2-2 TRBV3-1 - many TGTGCCAGCAGCCCCGGTGGGGGGAACACCGGGGAGCTGTTTTTT CASSPGGGNTGELFF
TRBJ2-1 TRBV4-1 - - TGCGCCAGCAGCCACCGCCTTCCAGGGATATCCTACAATGAGCAGTTCTTC CASSHRLPGISYNEQFF
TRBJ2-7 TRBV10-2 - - TGCGCCAGCATCCAAAGGAGGGGAAGCGACGAGCAGTACTTC CASIQRRGSDEQYF
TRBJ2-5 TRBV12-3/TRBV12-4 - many TGTGCCAGCAGTTTGTGGGATCAAGAGACCCAGTACTTC CASSLWDQETQYF
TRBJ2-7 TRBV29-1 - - TGCAGCGTGGGACCCCCGAGCTCCTACGAGCAGTACTTC CSVGPPSSYEQYF
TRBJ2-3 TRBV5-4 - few TGTGCCAGCAGCTTGGGTAGGAGGAGGGGCACAGATACGCAGTATTTT CASSLGRRRGTDTQYF
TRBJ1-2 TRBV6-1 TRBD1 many TGTGCCAGCAGTGAAGGCTGGGGACAGGCCGCCAACTATGGCTACACCTTC CASSEGWGQAANYGYTF
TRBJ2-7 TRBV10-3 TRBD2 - TGTGCCATCAGTGAGGAGCTTACCGGGACTAGCGGCTCCTACGAGCAGTACTTC CAISEELTGTSGSYEQYF
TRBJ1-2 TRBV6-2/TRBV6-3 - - TGTGCCAGCAGCCCGGCGGGACTGGATAACAGCTATGGCTACACCTTC CASSPAGLDNSYGYTF
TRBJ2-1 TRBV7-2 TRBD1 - TGTGCCAGCAGGGGACAGGGCGATTACAATGAGCAGTTCTTC CASRGQGDYNEQFF
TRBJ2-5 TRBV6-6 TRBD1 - TGTGCCAGCAGTTACTCCGCAGGGGGAGAGACCCAGTACTTC CASSYSAGGETQYF
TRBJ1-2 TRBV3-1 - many TGTGCCAGCAGCCAAGGACAGGCAATAGGCTACACCTTC CASSQGQAIGYTF
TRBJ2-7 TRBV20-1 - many TGCAGTGCTAGAGATCTAGAGCGGACGCCTTACGAGCAGTACTTC CSARDLERTPYEQYF
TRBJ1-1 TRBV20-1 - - TGCAGTGCGTCATCCGCGGCCGTGGGGAACACTGAAGCTTTCTTT CSASSAAVGNTEAFF